This TCR beta chain was sequenced during a study of blood T cell repertoires in COVID-19. Study context: Samples came from the United States, Italy and Spain, spanning acute and convalescent COVID-19. From T cells, B-cell-depleted T cells, or PBMCs came the material, which was cDNA or gDNA.

TCRdb keeps only in-frame clones here, not all; method: immunoSEQ multiplex PCR. The repertoire holds about 88,000 clones, with around 90% as singletons. This CDR3 comprises 13 residues. Germline CDR1 reads SGHNT; CDR2 reads YENEEA. The ends were cut back, 5 bases at V and 5 bases at J, with 13 bases in the middle. The receptor was derived from a man between 18 and 35 years old with COVID-19, enrolled during active disease. The rearrangement links TRBV11-3 to TRBJ2-7; no firm D call. Sequences were obtained from peripheral blood. The CDR3 reads CASSPPGRDEQYF. CDR3 DNA: TGTGCCAGCAGCCCCCCTGGTCGGGACGAGCAGTACTTC. The variable domain in full, with the rest retrieved from reference TRBV11-3 and TRBJ2-7, is EAGVVQSPRYKIIEKKQPVAFWCNPISGHNTLYWYLQNLGQGPELLIRYENEEAVDDSQLPKDRFSAERLKGVDSTLKIQPAELGDSAVYLCASSPPGRDEQYFGPGTRLTVT.